This T cell receptor (beta chain) was identified during a study of T cell clones after liver transplantation. The overall study: Three of the eight recipients were HCV-positive; the rest had non-autoimmune, non-viral transplant indications. Draws occurred before transplant, before withdrawal, and after complete or failed withdrawal.

Regarding this clone: Antigen unknown.

General observations from the study: A significant post-transplant drop in circulating graft-donor-reactive CD4 TCRbeta sequences occurred in most of the 8 subjects.

This table comes from immunoSEQ multiplex PCR, and its TCRdb copy is limited to in-frame clones, with some not included. The sample lists over 90,000 clones; about 81% were seen once. The CDR3 length is 13 residues. The chain couples TRBV1 to TRBJ2-3. TRBV1 is recorded as a pseudogene. This clonotype was sampled from a human patient who received a liver transplant. Part of the T cells may come from the graft donor. The material was CD4+ T cells from blood, obtained around 48 months after liver transplant. In nucleotides, the CDR3 is TGCACCAGCAGCGGGTCTGGCGCAGATACGCAGTATTTT. Translation gives CTSSGSGADTQYF.